These 32 T cell receptor beta chains share one sample of origin, sequenced in a study of early T cells in non-severe SARS-CoV-2 infection. One entry per CDR3 protein, called by TCRdb with MiXCR from the 5' RACE reads. The table shows tens of thousands of distinct CDR3 sequences, with 3.9% occurring only once. The source material was whole blood. Receptors originate from an adult who was a healthcare worker with PCR-confirmed SARS-CoV-2 infection or an uninfected control (not recorded which).

A few counts support this clonotype. The chain has TRBV6-2 or TRBV6-3 and TRBJ2-1; 11 bases line up with TRBD2. This CDR3 has 22 residues. V lost 0 bases to trimming and J lost 0 bases; unmatched junction nucleotides: 16. Looked up from germline, CDR1 is MNHEY and CDR2 is SVGEGT. The CDR3 DNA reads TGTGCCAGCAGTTACTCGCAAATCGGGCTAGCGGGAGGCTACCTCTCCTACAATGAGCAGTTCTTC. Protein sequence: CASSYSQIGLAGGYLSYNEQFF.

This clonotype was seen more than once but under ten times. The V gene is TRBV19, the J gene TRBJ2-5; D call uncertain. V shed 4 bases and J shed 3 bases, with 6 bases lying between them. Germline V gene sequence: CDR1 LNHDA, CDR2 SQIVND (reference sequence). The CDR3 length is 12 residues. DNA of the CDR3: TGTGCCAGTAGTAGGAAAAAAGAGACCCAGTACTTC. Encoded protein: CASSRKKETQYF.

There are many counts of this clonotype. The chain joins TRBV28 to TRBJ2-7; 9 nucleotides line up with TRBD1. J lost 6 bases, V lost 2 bases, and 8 bases had no gene match. In germline, CDR1 is MDHEN, CDR2 SYDVKM. The CDR3 covers 15 residues. The CDR3 loop reads CASSLARDRVGEQYF. In nucleotides, the CDR3 is TGTGCCAGCAGTTTAGCCCGGGACAGGGTGGGCGAGCAGTACTTC.

At least ten counts were recorded for this clonotype. The chain couples TRBV11-2 to TRBJ2-7; 15 bases fit TRBD2. CDR1 and CDR2 from the germline V gene are SGHAT and FQNNGV. The J segment lost 1 base and the V segment lost 5 bases, leaving 9 bases of the junction unmatched. The CDR3 length is 18 residues. The CDR3 loop reads CASSQNPGLAGGSYEQYV. The DNA for the CDR3 is TGTGCCAGCAGCCAAAACCCAGGACTAGCGGGAGGGTCCTACGAGCAGTACGTC.

With respect to this clonotype: The junction does not match germline at one end; this may be a read error. The chain carries TRBV12-3 or TRBV12-4 and TRBJ2-2, with 8 bases that match TRBD2. The CDR3 contains 14 residues. The CDR3 coding sequence is TGTGCCAGCAGCCGCCGGGAGGGGCCCGGGGAGCTTTTTTTT. Protein product: CASSRREGPGELFF.

This clonotype was seen many times. V gene TRBV24-1 combines with J gene TRBJ2-1, with 12 bases lining up with TRBD2. The germline V gene encodes CDR1 KGHDR and CDR2 SFDVKD. The V gene end was trimmed by 3 bases and the J gene end by 5 bases; junction bases not matched to a gene: 4. This CDR3 region has 16 residues. DNA for the CDR3: TGTGCCACCAGTGATCTAGCGGGAGGGCCGGACAATGAGCAGTTCTTC. This sequence encodes CATSDLAGGPDNEQFF.

V gene TRBV30 combines with J gene TRBJ2-5, with D possibly being TRBD1 or TRBD2 (5 bases each). The CDR3 runs to 15 residues. Germline assignment: CDR1 GTSNPN and CDR2 SVGIG (reference sequence). CDR3 nucleotides: TGTGCTCTCACGCACGGAACGGGGCGCGGCGAGACCCAGTACTTC. This encodes CALTHGTGRGETQYF.

In its sample, this clonotype was seen many times. The rearrangement uses TRBV18 and TRBJ2-7; 11 bases are a match to TRBD2. The CDR3 length is 15 residues. CDR1 is KGHSH, CDR2 LQKENI, per germline. V shed 6 bases, J shed 7 bases, and the junction held 11 bases outside the gene matches. CDR3 in DNA: TGTGCCAGCTCCGCAACCGGGACTAGCGGCAGAGAGCAGTACGTC. Translated: CASSATGTSGREQYV.

In its sample, this clonotype ranks as medium-sized. V and J are TRBV29-1 and TRBJ2-1, with no clear D. V lost 7 bases and J 5 bases, leaving 21 bases between the germline ends. CDR1 is SQVTM and CDR2 is ANQGSEA in the germline V gene. The CDR3 consists of 15 residues. CDR3 residues: CSGGPGEGQDNEQFF. DNA for the CDR3: TGCAGCGGTGGTCCTGGGGAAGGGCAGGACAATGAGCAGTTCTTC.

This clonotype was observed many times. The CDR3 bases are TGTGCCAGCAGCTTGTCAGGGGGCACTGAAGCTTTCTTT. Translation gives CASSLSGGTEAFF. The genes are TRBV7-4 and TRBJ1-1; 7 positions agree with TRBD1. With V trimmed by 3 bases and J by 4 bases, 2 bases remained unmatched. Germline V gives CDR1 SGHVT, CDR2 SQSDAQ. The CDR3 sequence is 13 residues long.

This clonotype was picked up many times. J is TRBJ2-3 and V is TRBV29-1, with 11 nucleotides matching TRBD1. With V trimmed by 6 bases and J by 0 bases, 14 bases remained unmatched. The CDR3 is made up of 18 amino acids. Germline CDR1 and CDR2: SQVTM and ANQGSEA. The CDR3 DNA follows: TGCAGCGTCGCGGACAGGGGGCTGACTAGCGGTAGCACAGATACGCAGTATTTT. This encodes CSVADRGLTSGSTDTQYF.

Ten or more counts support this clonotype. The genes are TRBV28 and TRBJ2-1; D uncertain. With 5 bases removed from V and 3 bases from J, the gap between germline ends came to 14 bases. The length of the CDR3 is 15 residues. Germline CDR1 reads MDHEN; CDR2 reads SYDVKM. The CDR3 region is CASSGADEDYNEQFF. CDR3 coding DNA: TGTGCCAGCAGTGGTGCGGACGAAGACTACAATGAGCAGTTCTTC.

This clonotype came up many times. The chain combines TRBV10-3 with TRBJ2-1, with a possible D match to TRBD1 (6 bases). Trimming shortened V by 5 bases and J by 5 bases, and 19 bases separated the two germline ends. Germline assignment: CDR1 ENHRY and CDR2 SYGVKD. The CDR3 length is 16 residues. CDR3 protein: CAISRLQGFTNNEQFF. The CDR3 bases are TGTGCCATCAGTAGGTTACAGGGATTTACGAACAATGAGCAGTTCTTC.

This clonotype occurred many times. The CDR3 coding sequence is TGTGCCAGCAATTCCCCGGGACAGCTGGGAAGCAATCAGCCCCAGCATTTT. Translating it yields CASNSPGQLGSNQPQHF. The chain links TRBV28 to TRBJ1-5; 7 bases line up with TRBD1. CDR3 length equals 17 residues. Germline trimming cut 7 bases from V and 1 base from J; bases unmatched to any gene: 13. The germline gives CDR1 MDHEN, CDR2 SYDVKM.

In this sample, this clonotype turned up a few times. The rearrangement joins TRBV15 to TRBJ2-1; weak D call: TRBD1 (6 bases). This CDR3 contains 13 residues. The V end lost 2 bases, the J end lost 9 bases, and 11 bases lay between the germline ends. Germline CDR1 is LNHNV and CDR2 is YYDKDF (reference sequence). CDR3 sequence: CATSRFAGVEQFF. The CDR3 region has the DNA TGTGCCACCAGCAGATTCGCAGGGGTTGAGCAGTTCTTC.

This clonotype was picked up many times. The rearrangement joins TRBV10-3 to TRBJ2-3, with TRBD2 matching over 13 bases. Per germline, CDR1 ENHRY and CDR2 SYGVKD. Trimming at V came to 6 bases and at J to 8 bases, leaving 5 bases not matched to a gene. This CDR3 spans 14 amino acids. CDR3 coding DNA: TGTGCCATCAGACTAGCGGGAGGGTTAGGTACGCAGTATTTT. Its translation is CAIRLAGGLGTQYF.

This clonotype has at least ten counts. The rearrangement links TRBV12-3 or TRBV12-4 to TRBJ2-1, with 14 bases aligning to TRBD2. The CDR3 length is 15 residues. The junction had 5 bases not matched to a gene; V was cut back by 6 bases and J by 7 bases. The CDR3 sequence is CASRVGLAGANEQFF. The CDR3 DNA reads as TGTGCCAGCAGGGTGGGACTAGCGGGAGCGAATGAGCAGTTCTTC.

The chain combines TRBV2 with TRBJ2-1, with a possible D match to TRBD2 (5 bases). The V gene lost 2 bases and the J gene lost 4 bases, with 15 bases spanning the gap. Per the germline V gene, CDR1 is SNHLY and CDR2 is FYNNEI. The CDR3 has 16 amino acids. The CDR3 coding sequence is TGTGCCAGCAGTGAATACTTAGGCGGGCGTTACAATGAGCAGTTCTTC. It specifies CASSEYLGGRYNEQFF.

The sample holds many counts of this clonotype. This chain uses TRBV24-1 with TRBJ2-5; 7 bases map to TRBD1. CDR3 length: 14 residues. Germline V gene lookup returns CDR1 KGHDR and CDR2 SFDVKD. V dropped 4 bases and J dropped 2; count of bases not matched to a gene: 3. For the CDR3, the DNA is TGTGCCACCAGTGACGTCAGGGGGCAAGAGACCCAGTACTTC. Protein sequence: CATSDVRGQETQYF.

This clonotype was counted many times. The genes are TRBV11-1 and TRBJ2-7; 7 bases are shared with TRBD1. This CDR3 is built from 15 residues. Unmatched junction bases numbered 10, after V lost 4 bases and J lost 4 bases. Per the germline V gene, CDR1 is SGHAT and CDR2 is FQDESV (reference sequence). The CDR3 loop is CASSSLTGAGYEQYF. CDR3 nucleotide sequence: TGTGCCAGCAGCTCCCTCACAGGGGCCGGATACGAGCAGTACTTC.

This clonotype was counted at least ten times. V and J are TRBV7-2 and TRBJ1-2; TRBD1 might be the D (6 bases). The V gene lost 2 bases and the J gene lost 6 bases, with 16 bases spanning the gap. The CDR3 is 15 residues long. Germline V gene sequence: CDR1 SGHTA, CDR2 FQGNSA. CDR3 coding DNA: TGTGCCAGCAGCTTAATGACAGGAAGGTTCGATGGCTACACCTTC. Translating it yields CASSLMTGRFDGYTF. The variable domain in full, with the rest retrieved from reference TRBV7-2 and TRBJ1-2, is GAGVSQSPSNKVTEKGKDVELRCDPISGHTALYWYRQSLGQGLEFLIYFQGNSAPDKSGLPSDRFSAERTGGSVSTLTIQRTQQEDSAVYLCASSLMTGRFDGYTFGSGTRLTVV.

At least ten counts were recorded for this clonotype. The rearrangement uses TRBV7-2 and TRBJ2-7; D is possibly TRBD2 (6 bases). This CDR3 is built from 15 residues. The germline gives CDR1 SGHTA, CDR2 FQGNSA. The V gene lost 7 bases and the J gene lost 5 bases, with 21 bases spanning the gap. The CDR3 loop is CASTTIESGFNEQYF. The DNA for the CDR3 is TGTGCCAGCACCACTATTGAAAGCGGGTTCAACGAGCAGTACTTC.

Many counts were recorded for this clonotype. The chain has TRBV3-1 and TRBJ1-5; D unclear. Deletions cut 4 bases from V and 3 bases from J, with 10 bases between. CDR3 length: 14 residues. Germline loops: CDR1 LGHDT, CDR2 YNNKEL (reference sequence). The CDR3 DNA follows: TGTGCCAGCAGCCTGGGCCAGAACAATCAGCCCCAGCATTTT. Its protein product is CASSLGQNNQPQHF.

This clonotype was seen ten or more times. In DNA, the CDR3 is TGTGCCAGCAGTTTAGTTGTGGGAAATCAGCCCCAGCATTTT. This gives the protein CASSLVVGNQPQHF. J is TRBJ1-5 and V is TRBV12-3 or TRBV12-4; D is unclear. V lost 1 base to trimming and J lost 4 bases, with 8 bases between them. This CDR3 contains 14 residues.

This clonotype was detected ten times or more. The V call is TRBV10-2, the J call TRBJ1-5, with D unclear. From germline, CDR1 is WSHSY and CDR2 SAAADI. CDR3 length: 15 amino acids. The V and J ends lost 5 bases and 6 bases respectively, with 17 bases between them. CDR3 amino acids: CASSLAGSEGQPQHF. The CDR3 coding sequence is TGCGCCAGCAGTCTGGCCGGGTCGGAGGGTCAGCCCCAGCATTTT.

This clonotype occurred many times. J is TRBJ2-1 and V is TRBV5-4; 7 bases fit TRBD2. The trim removed 0 bases at V and 10 bases at J, leaving 13 bases unmatched. The CDR3 is made up of 16 amino acids. Germline lookup yields CDR1 SGHNT and CDR2 YYREEE (reference sequence). In DNA form, the CDR3 reads TGTGCCAGCAGCTTGGCCGGGCTAGCGGTCTCGAAAGAGCAGTTCTTC. This translates into CASSLAGLAVSKEQFF.

This clonotype showed up many times. The chain joins TRBV19 to TRBJ2-5, with 9 bases matching TRBD2. Germline CDR1 LNHDA, CDR2 SQIVND (reference sequence). The trim removed 4 bases at V and 5 bases at J, leaving 8 bases unmatched. The CDR3 loop spans 15 amino acids. DNA for the CDR3: TGTGCCAGTAGTACTCCTAGCGGGATCCCGGAGACCCAGTACTTC. This encodes CASSTPSGIPETQYF.

This clonotype showed up many times. The V gene is TRBV7-9, the J gene TRBJ1-1; D remains ambiguous. Trimming took off 4 bases at V and 0 bases at J, with 12 bases between the two ends. The length of the CDR3 is 15 residues. Germline V gene lookup returns CDR1 SEHNR and CDR2 FQNEAQ (reference sequence). CDR3 in amino acids: CASSWTEGMNTEAFF. Written as DNA, the CDR3 is TGTGCCAGCAGCTGGACGGAGGGAATGAACACTGAAGCTTTCTTT. Using reference TRBV7-9 and TRBJ1-1 for the parts outside the CDR3, the full variable domain is DTGVSQNPRHKITKRGQNVTFRCDPISEHNRLYWYRQTLGQGPEFLTYFQNEAQLEKSRLLSDRFSAERPKGSFSTLEIQRTEQGDSAMYLCASSWTEGMNTEAFFGQGTRLTVV.

Ten or more counts support this clonotype. The chain links TRBV19 to TRBJ2-4; D gene uncertain. V lost 4 bases, J lost 0 bases, and 13 bases lay in between. Germline V gene lookup returns CDR1 LNHDA and CDR2 SQIVND (reference sequence). There are 16 residues in the CDR3. In DNA, the CDR3 is TGTGCCAGTAGTAACTGGCCAGAACTAGCCAAAAACATTCAGTACTTC. It translates to CASSNWPELAKNIQYF.

This clonotype was detected ten times or more. The V call is TRBV20-1, the J call TRBJ1-1; a possible D gene is TRBD1 (6 bases). Germline lookup yields CDR1 DFQATT and CDR2 SNEGSKA (reference sequence). V lost 6 bases and J 5 bases, leaving 16 bases between the germline ends. The CDR3 has 13 amino acids. The CDR3 loop reads CSAGAGQETEAFF. The CDR3 bases are TGCAGTGCGGGGGCAGGGCAGGAGACTGAAGCTTTCTTT.

This clonotype has a handful of counts. This chain connects TRBV5-1 to TRBJ2-2, with 9 bases identical to TRBD2. Germline CDR1 and CDR2: SGHRS and YFSETQ. The V segment lost 0 bases and the J segment 8 bases; nucleotides outside the gene matches: 8. The CDR3 has 16 residues. CDR3 nucleotides: TGCGCCAGCAGCTTGGTAGCGGGAGATCCAACGGGGGAGCTGTTTTTT. Its translation: CASSLVAGDPTGELFF.

This clonotype was recorded many times. The V call is TRBV7-2, the J call TRBJ2-3; D call uncertain. Trimming took off 2 bases at V and 3 bases at J, with 6 bases between the two ends. This CDR3 is built from 13 residues. Germline values: CDR1 SGHTA, CDR2 FQGNSA. The CDR3 here is CASSLIWTDTQYF. As DNA, the CDR3 is TGTGCCAGCAGCTTAATTTGGACAGATACGCAGTATTTT. The full variable domain, in which reference TRBV7-2 and TRBJ2-3 provide the parts outside the CDR3, is GAGVSQSPSNKVTEKGKDVELRCDPISGHTALYWYRQSLGQGLEFLIYFQGNSAPDKSGLPSDRFSAERTGGSVSTLTIQRTQQEDSAVYLCASSLIWTDTQYFGPGTRLTVL.